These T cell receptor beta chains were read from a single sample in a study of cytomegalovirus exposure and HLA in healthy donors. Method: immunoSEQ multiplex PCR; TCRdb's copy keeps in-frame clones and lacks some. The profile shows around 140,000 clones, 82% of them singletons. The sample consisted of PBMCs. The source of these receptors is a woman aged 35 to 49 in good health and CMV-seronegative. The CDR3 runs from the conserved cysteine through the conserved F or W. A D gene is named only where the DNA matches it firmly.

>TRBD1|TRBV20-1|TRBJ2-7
TGCAGTGCTACGGACAGGGTCGAGCAGTACTTC
CSATDRVEQYF
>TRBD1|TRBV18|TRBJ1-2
TGTGCCAGCTCACCTACAGGGGATGTTGGATTTGGCTACACCTTC
CASSPTGDVGFGYTF
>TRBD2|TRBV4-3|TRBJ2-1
TGCGCCAGCAGCCCGCCCCTAGCGGCTCGTCTTAGACCCAATGAGCAGTTCTTC
CASSPPLAARLRPNEQFF
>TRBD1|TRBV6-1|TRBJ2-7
TGTGCCAGCAGTGCCTACCGGGACAGGCTTCGGAACGAGCAGTACTTC
CASSAYRDRLRNEQYF
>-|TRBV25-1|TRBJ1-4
TGTGCCAGCACCGCTTCTAACAGGATTAATCTGAATGAAAAACTGTTTTTT
CASTASNRINLNEKLFF
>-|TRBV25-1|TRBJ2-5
TGTGCCAGCAGTGAATGGTCTGGCGGGGTCCAAGAGACCCAGTACTTC
CASSEWSGGVQETQYF
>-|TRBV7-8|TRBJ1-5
TGTGCCAGCAGCTCGGGGGACCGACAGCCCCAGCATTTT
CASSSGDRQPQHF
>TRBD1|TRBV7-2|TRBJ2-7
TGTGCCAGCAGCTTGGGGACAGGGATGAACGAGCAGTACTTC
CASSLGTGMNEQYF
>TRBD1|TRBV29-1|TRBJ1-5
TGCAGCGCCGCGGGACAGAGTAATCAGCCCCAGCATTTT
CSAAGQSNQPQHF
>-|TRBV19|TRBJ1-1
TGTGCCAGTAGTATTCCCTTCCCAAACCGGGACAAGCTGAACACTGAAGCTTTCTTT
CASSIPFPNRDKLNTEAFF
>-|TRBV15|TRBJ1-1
TGTGCCACCAGCAGAGATCTAACAGATACCCAAGCTTTCTTT
CATSRDLTDTQAFF
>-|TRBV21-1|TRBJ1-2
TGTGCCAGCAGCAAAGGGTTAGAAGGGGGTCCTAACTATGGCTACACCTTC
CASSKGLEGGPNYGYTF
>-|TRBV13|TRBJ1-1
TGTGCCAGCAGCCCCCGGGGGGGGCCGCCGAACACTGAAGCTTTCTTT
CASSPRGGPPNTEAFF
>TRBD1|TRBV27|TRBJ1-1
TGTGCCAGCAGTTTAGACAGGGGGCACACTGAAGCTTTCTTT
CASSLDRGHTEAFF
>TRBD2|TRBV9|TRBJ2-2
TGTGCCAGCAGCGTAAGATGGGGACTAGCGGGAGGAGACACCGGGGAGCTGTTTTTT
CASSVRWGLAGGDTGELFF
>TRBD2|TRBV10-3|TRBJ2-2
TGTGCCACCGGACTAGCGGGATATACCGGGGAGCTGTTTTTT
CATGLAGYTGELFF
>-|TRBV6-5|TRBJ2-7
TGTGCCAGCAGTTACTCCGGGGAGCAGTACTTC
CASSYSGEQYF
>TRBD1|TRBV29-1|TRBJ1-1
TGCAGCGTTACGACAGGGGGCACTGAAGCTTTCTTT
CSVTTGGTEAFF
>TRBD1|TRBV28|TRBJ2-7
TGTGCCAGCAGTTTTATCCAGGGGGCTAGCGAGCAGTACTTC
CASSFIQGASEQYF
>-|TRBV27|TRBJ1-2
TGTGCCAGCAGTTTATTTTTCGGTTACTATGGCTACACCTTC
CASSLFFGYYGYTF